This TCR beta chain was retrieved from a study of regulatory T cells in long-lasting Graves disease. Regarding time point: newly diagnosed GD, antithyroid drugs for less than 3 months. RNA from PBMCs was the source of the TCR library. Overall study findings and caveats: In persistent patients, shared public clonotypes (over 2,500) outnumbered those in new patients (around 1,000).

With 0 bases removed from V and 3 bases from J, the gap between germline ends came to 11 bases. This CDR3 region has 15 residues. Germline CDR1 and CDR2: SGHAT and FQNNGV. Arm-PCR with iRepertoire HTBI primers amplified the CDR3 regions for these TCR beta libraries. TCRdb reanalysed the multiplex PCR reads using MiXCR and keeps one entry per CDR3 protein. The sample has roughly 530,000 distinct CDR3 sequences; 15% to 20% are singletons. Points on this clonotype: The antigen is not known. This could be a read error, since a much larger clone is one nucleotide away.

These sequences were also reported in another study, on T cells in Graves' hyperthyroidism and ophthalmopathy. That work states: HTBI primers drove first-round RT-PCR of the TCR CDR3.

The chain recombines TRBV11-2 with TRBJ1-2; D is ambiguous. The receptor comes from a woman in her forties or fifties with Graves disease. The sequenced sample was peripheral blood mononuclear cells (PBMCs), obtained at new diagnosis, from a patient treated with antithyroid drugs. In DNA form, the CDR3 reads TGTGCCAGCAGCTTAGACCCCACAAGGGACTATGGCTACACCTTC. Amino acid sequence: CASSLDPTRDYGYTF.